This T cell receptor (beta chain) was observed in a study of blood T cells in healthy people across ages. Peripheral blood from each donor was collected in a volume of roughly 9.8 milliliters. The authors ran a second PCR of about 7 to 11 cycles using a sample-barcoded 5' primer and a J-beta primer mix. Researchers report that each sample yielded at least 2.5 million CDR3-containing paired-end reads. TCRdb reprocessed the 5' RACE reads via MiXCR and lists one record per CDR3 protein. The data show 1.5 million to 2 million distinct CDR3 sequences, roughly a third seen once. Sequencing input: blood. The receptor comes from a woman aged 25-40 years in good health.

The CDR3, as DNA: TGCAGTGCTAAGGCCCGACTCGTCTACAATGAGCAGTTCTTC. Translation gives CSAKARLVYNEQFF. The chain has TRBV20-1 and TRBJ2-1; D ambiguous. Germline V gives CDR1 DFQATT, CDR2 SNEGSKA (reference sequence). Trimming pared 4 bases from V and 3 bases from J, leaving 13 bases between. There are 14 residues in the CDR3.